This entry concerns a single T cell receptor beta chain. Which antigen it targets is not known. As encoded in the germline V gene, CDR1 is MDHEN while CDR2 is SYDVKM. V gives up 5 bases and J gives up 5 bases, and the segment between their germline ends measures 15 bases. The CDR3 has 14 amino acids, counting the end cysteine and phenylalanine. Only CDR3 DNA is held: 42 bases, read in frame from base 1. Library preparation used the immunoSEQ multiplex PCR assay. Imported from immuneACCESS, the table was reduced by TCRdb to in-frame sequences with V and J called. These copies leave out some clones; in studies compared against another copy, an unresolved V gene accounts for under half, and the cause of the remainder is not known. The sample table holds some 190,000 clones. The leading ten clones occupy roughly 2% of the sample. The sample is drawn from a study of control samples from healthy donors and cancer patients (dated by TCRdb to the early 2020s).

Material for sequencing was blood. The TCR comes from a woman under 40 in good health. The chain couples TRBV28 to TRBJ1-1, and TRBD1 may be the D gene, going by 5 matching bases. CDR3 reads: CASSPGPRQTEAFF. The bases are TGTGCCAGCAGTCCTGGGCCTCGACAGACTGAAGCTTTCTTT.